Presented here are 5 T cell receptor beta chains from one specimen sequenced in a study of breast tumors, draining lymph nodes, adjacent tissues. Axillary draining lymph nodes of breast cancer patients supplied the node samples. TCRdb itself ran the multiplex PCR reads through MiXCR, one entry per CDR3 protein. The sample lists around 100,000 distinct CDR3 sequences, 21% seen once, with roughly 1.2% in the top ten. Sequenced input: axillary lymph node tissue. These receptors all come from a female donor with breast cancer. Some clones in this sample may be carry-over from other donors' samples.

This clonotype was seen ten or more times. V gene TRBV5-5 combines with J gene TRBJ2-5; 8 bases fit TRBD1. V was pared by 0 bases and J by 4 bases, with 5 bases of the junction left unmatched. The V gene's germline CDR1 is SGHKS and CDR2 YYEKEE (reference sequence). CDR3 length: 15 amino acids. The CDR3 spells CASSLAAGGVETQYF. The CDR3 DNA reads TGTGCCAGCAGCTTGGCTGCAGGGGGCGTAGAGACCCAGTACTTC.

This clonotype came up many times. The chain joins TRBV5-1 to TRBJ2-7, with D uncertain. Germline lookup yields CDR1 SGHRS and CDR2 YFSETQ. V lost 7 bases, J lost 0 bases, and 14 bases lay in between. The CDR3 spans 14 residues. Here the CDR3 DNA reads TGCGCCAGCCGCCATTGGGATAGCTCCTACGAGCAGTACTTC. This codes for CASRHWDSSYEQYF.

This clonotype showed up many times. The chain links TRBV11-2 to TRBJ1-5, with a weak D call TRBD1 (5 bases). Germline assignment: CDR1 SGHAT and CDR2 FQNNGV. CDR3 length: 16 residues. Trimming took off 2 bases at V and 2 bases at J, with 13 bases between the two ends. The CDR3 is CASSLRPGDGNQPQHF. The CDR3 nucleotides are TGTGCCAGCAGCTTACGTCCCGGGGACGGCAATCAGCCCCAGCATTTT.

This clonotype was picked up many times. The genes are TRBV4-1 and TRBJ2-6, with 8 bases fitting TRBD1. The CDR3 runs 18 residues. J was trimmed by 0 bases and V by 4 bases; bases with no gene match: 8. Germline-derived CDR1 and CDR2 are MGHRA and YSYEKL. The CDR3 DNA follows: TGCGCCAGCAGCCCTAAGACAGGGGAATTCTCTGGGGCCAACGTCCTGACTTTC. As protein: CASSPKTGEFSGANVLTF.

A note on this clonotype: No conserved phenylalanine or tryptophan ends this CDR3, so it is likely a read error. The V call is TRBV19, the J call TRBJ2-7, with D unclear. Germline values: CDR1 LNHDA, CDR2 SQIVND (reference sequence). Trimming shortened V by 0 bases and J by 6 bases, and 9 bases separated the two germline ends. The CDR3 sequence is 13 residues long. The CDR3 here is CASSIETGPEQYI. CDR3 sequence (DNA): TGTGCCAGTAGTATAGAGACCGGCCCCGAGCAGTACATC.